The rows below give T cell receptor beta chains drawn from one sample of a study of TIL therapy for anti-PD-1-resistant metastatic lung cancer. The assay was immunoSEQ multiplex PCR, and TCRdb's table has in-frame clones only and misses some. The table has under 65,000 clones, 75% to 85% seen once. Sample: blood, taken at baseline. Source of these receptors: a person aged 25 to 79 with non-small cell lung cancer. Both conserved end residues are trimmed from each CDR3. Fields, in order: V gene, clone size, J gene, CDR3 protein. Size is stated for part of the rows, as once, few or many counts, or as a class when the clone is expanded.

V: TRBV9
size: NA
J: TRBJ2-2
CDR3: ASSVAGGSGELF

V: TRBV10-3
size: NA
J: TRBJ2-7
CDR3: AISVSGSSNEQY

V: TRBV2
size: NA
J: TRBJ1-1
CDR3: ASSGRQENTEAF

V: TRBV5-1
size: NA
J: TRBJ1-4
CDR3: ASSTAPFPTNEKLF

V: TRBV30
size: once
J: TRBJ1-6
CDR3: AWGVLSYNSPLH

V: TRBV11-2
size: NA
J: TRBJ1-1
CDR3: ASSPPTGPIGYTEAF

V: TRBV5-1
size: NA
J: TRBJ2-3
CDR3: ASSLGLGYQDTQY

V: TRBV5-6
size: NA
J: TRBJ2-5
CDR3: ASSLWSGSEETQY

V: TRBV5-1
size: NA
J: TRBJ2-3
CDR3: ASSPLRGTDTQY

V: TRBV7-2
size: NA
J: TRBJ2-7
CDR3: ASSLAPGQGLSYEQY

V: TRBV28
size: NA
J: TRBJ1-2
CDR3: AISGNYGYT

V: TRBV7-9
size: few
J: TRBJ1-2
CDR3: ASSHPGQVNNYGYT

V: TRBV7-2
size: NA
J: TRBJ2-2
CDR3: ASSPPGTRHTGELF

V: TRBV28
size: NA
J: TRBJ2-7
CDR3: ASSLGGSGSYEQY

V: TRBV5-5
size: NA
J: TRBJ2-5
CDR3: ASSRKGMEQETQY

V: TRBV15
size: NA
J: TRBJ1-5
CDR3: ATSRYNGYADNQPQH

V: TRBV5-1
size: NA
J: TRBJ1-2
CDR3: ASSADGGSGGYT

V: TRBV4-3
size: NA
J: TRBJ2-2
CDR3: ASSQDVIGGELF

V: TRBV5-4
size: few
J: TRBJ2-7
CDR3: ASSQTSGRGEQY

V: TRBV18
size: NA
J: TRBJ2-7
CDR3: ASSPTTSGSEQY

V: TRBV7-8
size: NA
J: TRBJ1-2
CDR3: ASSWFRGGYT

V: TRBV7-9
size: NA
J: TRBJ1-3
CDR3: ASSLRRESGNTIY

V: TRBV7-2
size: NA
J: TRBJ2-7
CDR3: ASTVDRRGYYEQY

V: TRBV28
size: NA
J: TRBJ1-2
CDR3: ASSLGQGPLYGYT

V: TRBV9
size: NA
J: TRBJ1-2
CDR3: ASSVIGHYGYT

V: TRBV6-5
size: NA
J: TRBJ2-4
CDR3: ASRWDRGENIQY

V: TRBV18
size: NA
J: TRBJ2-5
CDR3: ASSPTSGSEQETQY

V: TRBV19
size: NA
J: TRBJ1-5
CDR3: ASSIVETGVQPQH

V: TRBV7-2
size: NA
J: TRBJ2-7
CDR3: ASSPSGGASYEQY

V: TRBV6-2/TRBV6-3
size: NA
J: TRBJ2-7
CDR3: ASSYTLGPGLGGYEQY

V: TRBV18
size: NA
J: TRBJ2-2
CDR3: ASSPLQGNTGELF

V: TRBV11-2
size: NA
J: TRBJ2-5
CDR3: ASSLEPWTSGDQETQY

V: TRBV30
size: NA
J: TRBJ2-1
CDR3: AWSVRGGGLAYNEQF

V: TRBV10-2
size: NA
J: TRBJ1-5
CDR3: ASSGGRVGQPQH

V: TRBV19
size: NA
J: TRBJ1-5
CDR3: ASSERRLNQPQH

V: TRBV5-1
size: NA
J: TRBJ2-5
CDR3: ASSLAYTSGQETQY

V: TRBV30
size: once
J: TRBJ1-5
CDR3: AWSDISNQPQH

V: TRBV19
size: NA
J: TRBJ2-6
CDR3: ASMGGSPGSGANVLT

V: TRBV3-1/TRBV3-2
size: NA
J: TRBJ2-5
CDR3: ASSQVRRRSGTQY

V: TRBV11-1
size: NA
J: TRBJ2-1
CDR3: ASSLGGGLNEQF

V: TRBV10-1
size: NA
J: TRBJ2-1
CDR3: ASSESRTSGTDNEQF

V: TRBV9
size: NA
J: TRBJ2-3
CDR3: ASRQDLAGGVDTQY

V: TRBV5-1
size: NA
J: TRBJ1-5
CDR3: ASSLEGDSYQPQH

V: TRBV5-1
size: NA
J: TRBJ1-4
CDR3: ASSRTGSSTNEKLF

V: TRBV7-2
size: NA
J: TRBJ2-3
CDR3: ASSLRRLAEADTQY

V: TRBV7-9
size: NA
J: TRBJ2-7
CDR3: ASSLAGVIYEQY

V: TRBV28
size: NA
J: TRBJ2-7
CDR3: ASSYPLRTAGSYEQY

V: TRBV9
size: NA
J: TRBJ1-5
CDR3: ASSVGDTNQPQH

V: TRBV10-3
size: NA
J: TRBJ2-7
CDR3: AITLDGTYEQY

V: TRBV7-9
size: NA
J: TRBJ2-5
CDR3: ASSQGQGDRETQY

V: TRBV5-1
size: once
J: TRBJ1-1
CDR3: ASSGPGQGANTEAF

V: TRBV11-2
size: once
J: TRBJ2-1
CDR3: ASSSLRWWNEQF

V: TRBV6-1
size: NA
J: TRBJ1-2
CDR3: ASSEGLLGYT

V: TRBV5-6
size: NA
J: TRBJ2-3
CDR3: ASSPLRHINTDTQY

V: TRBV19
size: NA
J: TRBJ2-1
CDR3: ASSITGLYNEQF

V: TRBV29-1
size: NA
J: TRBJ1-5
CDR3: SVGFGDSRGNQPQH

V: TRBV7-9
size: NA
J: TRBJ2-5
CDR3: ASSASSGAPQETQY